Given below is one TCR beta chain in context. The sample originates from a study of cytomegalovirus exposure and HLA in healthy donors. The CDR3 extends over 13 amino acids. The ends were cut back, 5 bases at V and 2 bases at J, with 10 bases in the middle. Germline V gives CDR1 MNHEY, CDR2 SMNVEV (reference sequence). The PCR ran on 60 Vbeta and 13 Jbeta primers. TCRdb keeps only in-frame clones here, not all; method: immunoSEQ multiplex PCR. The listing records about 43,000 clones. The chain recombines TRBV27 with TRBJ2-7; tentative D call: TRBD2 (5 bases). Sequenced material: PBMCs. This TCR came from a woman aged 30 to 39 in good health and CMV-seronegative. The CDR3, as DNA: TGTGCCAGCAGTGCCCGACTAACCTACGAGCAGTACTTC. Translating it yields CASSARLTYEQYF.